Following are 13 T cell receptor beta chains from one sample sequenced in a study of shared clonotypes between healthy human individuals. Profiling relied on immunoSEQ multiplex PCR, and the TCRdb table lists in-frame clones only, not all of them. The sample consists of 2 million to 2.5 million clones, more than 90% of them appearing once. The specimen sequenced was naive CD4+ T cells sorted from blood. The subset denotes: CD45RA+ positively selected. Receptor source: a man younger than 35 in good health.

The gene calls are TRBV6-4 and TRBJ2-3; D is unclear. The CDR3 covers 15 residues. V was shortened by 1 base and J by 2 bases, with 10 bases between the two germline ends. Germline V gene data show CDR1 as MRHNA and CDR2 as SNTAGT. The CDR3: CASSDLGGDTDTQYF. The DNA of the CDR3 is TGTGCCAGCAGTGACTTGGGTGGTGACACAGATACGCAGTATTTT.

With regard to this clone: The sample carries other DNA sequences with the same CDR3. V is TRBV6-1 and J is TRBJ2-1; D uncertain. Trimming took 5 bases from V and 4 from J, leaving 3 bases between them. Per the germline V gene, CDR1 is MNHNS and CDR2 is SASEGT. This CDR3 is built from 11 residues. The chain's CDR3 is CASSNYNEQFF. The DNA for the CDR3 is TGTGCCAGCAGTAATTACAATGAGCAGTTCTTC.

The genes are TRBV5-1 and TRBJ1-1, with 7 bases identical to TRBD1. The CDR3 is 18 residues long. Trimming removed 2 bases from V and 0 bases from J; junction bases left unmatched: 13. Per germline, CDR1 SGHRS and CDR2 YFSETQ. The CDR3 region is CASSLRTGRWKVNTEAFF. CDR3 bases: TGCGCCAGCAGCTTACGGACAGGCAGGTGGAAGGTGAACACTGAAGCTTTCTTT.

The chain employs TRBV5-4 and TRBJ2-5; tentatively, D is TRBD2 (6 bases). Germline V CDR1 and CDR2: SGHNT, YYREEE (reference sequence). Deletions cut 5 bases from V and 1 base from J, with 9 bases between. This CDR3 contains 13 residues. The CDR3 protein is CASRRGSQETQYF. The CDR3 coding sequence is TGTGCCAGCAGACGGGGGTCCCAAGAGACCCAGTACTTC.

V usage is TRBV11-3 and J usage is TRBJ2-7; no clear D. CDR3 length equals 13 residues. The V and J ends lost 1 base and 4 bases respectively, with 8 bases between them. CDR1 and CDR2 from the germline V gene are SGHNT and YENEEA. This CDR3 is CASSLAIEYEQYF. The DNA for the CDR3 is TGTGCCAGCAGCTTAGCCATAGAATACGAGCAGTACTTC.

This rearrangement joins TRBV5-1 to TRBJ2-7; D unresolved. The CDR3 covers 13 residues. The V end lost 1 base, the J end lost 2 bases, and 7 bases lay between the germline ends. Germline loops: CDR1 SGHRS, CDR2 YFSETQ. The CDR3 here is CASSLIPTYEQYF. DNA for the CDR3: TGCGCCAGCAGCTTGATACCGACCTACGAGCAGTACTTC.

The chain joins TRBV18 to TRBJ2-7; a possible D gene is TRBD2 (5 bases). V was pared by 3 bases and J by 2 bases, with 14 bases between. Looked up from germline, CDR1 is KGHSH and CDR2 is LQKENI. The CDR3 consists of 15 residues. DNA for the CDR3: TGTGCCAGCTCACCGCAGGTTGGAGGAACCTACGAGCAGTACTTC. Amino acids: CASSPQVGGTYEQYF.

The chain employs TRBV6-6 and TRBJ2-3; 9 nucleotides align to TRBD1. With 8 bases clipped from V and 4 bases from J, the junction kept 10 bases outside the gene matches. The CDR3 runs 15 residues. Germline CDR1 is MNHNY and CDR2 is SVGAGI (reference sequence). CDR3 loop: CASWGQGESADTQYF. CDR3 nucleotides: TGTGCCAGCTGGGGACAGGGAGAGTCCGCAGATACGCAGTATTTT.

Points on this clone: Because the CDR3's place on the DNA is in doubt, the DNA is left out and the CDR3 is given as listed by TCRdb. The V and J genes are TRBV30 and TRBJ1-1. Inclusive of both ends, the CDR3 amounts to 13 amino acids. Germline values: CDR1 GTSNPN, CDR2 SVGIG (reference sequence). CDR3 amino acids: CAWSVARGTEELF.

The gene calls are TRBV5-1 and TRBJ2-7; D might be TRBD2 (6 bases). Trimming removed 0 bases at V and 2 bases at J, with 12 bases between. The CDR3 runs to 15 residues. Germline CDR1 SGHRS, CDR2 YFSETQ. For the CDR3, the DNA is TGCGCCAGCAGCTTGGTCCCGGGGGACGCCTACGAGCAGTACTTC. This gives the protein CASSLVPGDAYEQYF. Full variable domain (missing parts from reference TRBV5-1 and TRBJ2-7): KAGVTQTPRYLIKTRGQQVTLSCSPISGHRSVSWYQQTPGQGLQFLFEYFSETQRNKGNFPGRFSGRQFSNSRSEMNVSTLELGDSALYLCASSLVPGDAYEQYFGPGTRLTVT.

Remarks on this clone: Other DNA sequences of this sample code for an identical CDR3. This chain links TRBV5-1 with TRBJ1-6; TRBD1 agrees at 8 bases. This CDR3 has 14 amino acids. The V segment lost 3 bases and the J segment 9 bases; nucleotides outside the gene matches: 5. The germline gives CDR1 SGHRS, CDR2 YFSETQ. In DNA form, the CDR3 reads TGCGCCAGCAGCTCTGGACAGGGAAGTTCACCCCTCCACTTT. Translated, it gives CASSSGQGSSPLHF.

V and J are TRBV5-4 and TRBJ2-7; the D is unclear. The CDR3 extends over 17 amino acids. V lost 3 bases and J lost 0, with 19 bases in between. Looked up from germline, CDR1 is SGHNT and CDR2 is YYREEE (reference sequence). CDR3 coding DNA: TGTGCCAGCAGCTCGCCCCCCGTCGGCGCAAGCTCCTACGAGCAGTACTTC. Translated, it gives CASSSPPVGASSYEQYF.

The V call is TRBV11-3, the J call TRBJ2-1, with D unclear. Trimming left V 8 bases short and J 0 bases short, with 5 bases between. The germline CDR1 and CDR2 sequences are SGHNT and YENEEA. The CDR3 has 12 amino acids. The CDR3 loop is CASGRSYNEQFF. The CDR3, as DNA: TGTGCCAGCGGCCGCTCCTACAATGAGCAGTTCTTC.